This record looks at one TCR beta chain sequence and its context. The data derive from a study of blood T cell repertoires in COVID-19. About the research overall: Collection of acute and convalescent COVID-19 samples took place in the United States, Italy and Spain. PBMCs, B-cell-depleted T cells, or T cells provided the cDNA or gDNA that made up the material.

Source study methods: Reference gene primer amplification in the assay estimated nucleated cell counts. Here immunoSEQ multiplex PCR was the method, and the copy in TCRdb shows in-frame clones only, minus some. V and J calls and clone size are copied from that table; D and trimming were computed from the DNA. The sample yields over 85,000 clones, more than 75% seen once. The sample comprised peripheral blood. The sequence came from a woman of 80 years or more with active COVID-19.

The CDR3 DNA follows: TGTGCCAGCAGCTTGGACGGGAACTATGGCTACACCTTC. It translates to CASSLDGNYGYTF. This chain uses TRBV5-5 with TRBJ1-2, with no clear D. V gave up 0 bases and J gave up 2 bases, with 5 bases separating them. Germline CDR1 SGHKS, CDR2 YYEKEE (reference sequence). The CDR3 sequence is 13 residues long.